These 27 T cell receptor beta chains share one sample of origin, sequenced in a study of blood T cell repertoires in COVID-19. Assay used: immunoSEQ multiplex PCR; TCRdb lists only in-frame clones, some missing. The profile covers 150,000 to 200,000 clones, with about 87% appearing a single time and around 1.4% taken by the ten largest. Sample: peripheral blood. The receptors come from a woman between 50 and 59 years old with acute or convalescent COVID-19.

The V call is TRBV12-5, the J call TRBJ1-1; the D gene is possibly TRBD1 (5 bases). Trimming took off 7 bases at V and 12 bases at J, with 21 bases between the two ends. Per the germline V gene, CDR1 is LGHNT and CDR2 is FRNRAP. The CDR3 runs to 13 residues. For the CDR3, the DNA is TGTGCTAGTGATCGCCAGGACATTAAAGCCTCTTTCTTT. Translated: CASDRQDIKASFF.

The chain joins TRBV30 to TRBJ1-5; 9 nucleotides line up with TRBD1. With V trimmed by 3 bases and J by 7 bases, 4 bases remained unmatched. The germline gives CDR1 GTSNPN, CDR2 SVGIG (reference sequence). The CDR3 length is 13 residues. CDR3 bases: TGTGCCTGGAGCCTGACAGGGGGGCAGCCCCAGCATTTT. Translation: CAWSLTGGQPQHF.

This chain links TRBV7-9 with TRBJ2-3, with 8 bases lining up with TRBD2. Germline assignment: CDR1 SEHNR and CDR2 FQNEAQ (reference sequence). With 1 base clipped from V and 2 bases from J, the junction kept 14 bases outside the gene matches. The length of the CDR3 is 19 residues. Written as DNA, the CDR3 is TGTGCCAGCAGCTTAGGGGGGTATAGCCGGGAGGGCGCCACAGATACGCAGTATTTT. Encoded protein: CASSLGGYSREGATDTQYF.

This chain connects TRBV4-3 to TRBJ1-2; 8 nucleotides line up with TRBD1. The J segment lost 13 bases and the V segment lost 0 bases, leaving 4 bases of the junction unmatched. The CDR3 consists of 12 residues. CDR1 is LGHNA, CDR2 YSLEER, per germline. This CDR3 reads CASSQDRGPVTF. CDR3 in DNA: TGCGCCAGCAGCCAAGACAGGGGGCCGGTCACCTTC.

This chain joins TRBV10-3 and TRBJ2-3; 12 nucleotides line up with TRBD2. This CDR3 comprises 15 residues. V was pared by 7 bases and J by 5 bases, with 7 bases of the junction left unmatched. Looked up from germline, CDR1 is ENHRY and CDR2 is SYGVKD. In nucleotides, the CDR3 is TGTGCCATCACTCCTAGCGGGGGGGCTGGAGATACGCAGTATTTT. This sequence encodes CAITPSGGAGDTQYF.

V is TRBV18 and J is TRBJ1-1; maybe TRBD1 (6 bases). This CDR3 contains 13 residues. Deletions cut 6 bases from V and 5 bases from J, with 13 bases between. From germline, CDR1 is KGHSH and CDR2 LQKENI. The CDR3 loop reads CASSPGEGTEAFF. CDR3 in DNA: TGTGCCAGCTCCCCAGGGGAGGGGACTGAAGCTTTCTTT.

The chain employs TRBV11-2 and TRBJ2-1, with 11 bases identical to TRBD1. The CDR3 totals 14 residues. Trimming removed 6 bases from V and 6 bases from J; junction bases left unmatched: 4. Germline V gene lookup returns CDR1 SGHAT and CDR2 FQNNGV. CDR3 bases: TGTGCCAGCAGGACCGGGACAGGGGGCAATGAGCAGTTCTTC. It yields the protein CASRTGTGGNEQFF.

The CDR3 DNA sequence: TGTGCCAGCAGCTCACAGGGCGTAGGTAACACTGAAGCTTTCTTT. It encodes CASSSQGVGNTEAFF. This chain connects TRBV11-2 to TRBJ1-1, with D tentatively TRBD1 (6 bases). Between the trimmed V and J ends, which lost 4 bases and 2 bases, there was a span of 14 bases. The CDR3 loop spans 15 amino acids. The V gene's germline CDR1 is SGHAT and CDR2 FQNNGV.

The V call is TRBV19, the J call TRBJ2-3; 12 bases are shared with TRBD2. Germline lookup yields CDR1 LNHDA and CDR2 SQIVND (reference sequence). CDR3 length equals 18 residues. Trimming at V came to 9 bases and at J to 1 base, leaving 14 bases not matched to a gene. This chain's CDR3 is CASRIRASGGARTDTQYF. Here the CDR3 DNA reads TGTGCCAGCAGAATACGGGCTAGCGGGGGGGCCCGCACAGATACGCAGTATTTT. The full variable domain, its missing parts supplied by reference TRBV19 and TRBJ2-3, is DGGITQSPKYLFRKEGQNVTLSCEQNLNHDAMYWYRQDPGQGLRLIYYSQIVNDFQKGDIAEGYSVSREKKESFPLTVTSAQKNPTAFYLCASRIRASGGARTDTQYFGPGTRLTVL.

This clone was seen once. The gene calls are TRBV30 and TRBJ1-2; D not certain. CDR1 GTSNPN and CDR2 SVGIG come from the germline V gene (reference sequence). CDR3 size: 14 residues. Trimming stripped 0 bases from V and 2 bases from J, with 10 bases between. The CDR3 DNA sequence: TGTGCCTGGAGTGTACTGGGCTCCAACTATGGCTACACCTTC. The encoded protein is CAWSVLGSNYGYTF.

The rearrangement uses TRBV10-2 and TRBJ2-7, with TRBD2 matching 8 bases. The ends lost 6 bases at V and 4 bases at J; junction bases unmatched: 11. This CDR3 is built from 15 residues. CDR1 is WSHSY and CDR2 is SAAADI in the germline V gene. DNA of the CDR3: TGCGCCAGCAGGGGGTTCGGGGGGGCAGCATACGAGCAGTACTTC. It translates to CASRGFGGAAYEQYF.

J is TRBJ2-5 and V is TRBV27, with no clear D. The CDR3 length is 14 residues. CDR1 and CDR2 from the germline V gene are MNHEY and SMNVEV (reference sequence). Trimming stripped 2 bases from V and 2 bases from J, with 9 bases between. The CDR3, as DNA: TGTGCCAGCAGTTTAAACAGTCCGCAAGAGACCCAGTACTTC. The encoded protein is CASSLNSPQETQYF.

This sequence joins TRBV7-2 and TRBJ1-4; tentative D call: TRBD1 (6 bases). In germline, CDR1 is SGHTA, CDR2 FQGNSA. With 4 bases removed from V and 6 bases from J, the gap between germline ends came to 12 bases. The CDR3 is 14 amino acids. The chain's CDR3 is CASSSGQTHEKLFF. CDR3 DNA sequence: TGTGCCAGCAGCTCCGGACAGACCCATGAAAAACTGTTTTTT.

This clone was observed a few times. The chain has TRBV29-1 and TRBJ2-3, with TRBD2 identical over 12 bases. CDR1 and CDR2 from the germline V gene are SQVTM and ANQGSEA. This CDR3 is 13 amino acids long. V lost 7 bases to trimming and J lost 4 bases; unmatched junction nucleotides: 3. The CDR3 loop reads CSARLAGADTQYF. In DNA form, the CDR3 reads TGCAGCGCCCGACTAGCGGGAGCAGATACGCAGTATTTT.

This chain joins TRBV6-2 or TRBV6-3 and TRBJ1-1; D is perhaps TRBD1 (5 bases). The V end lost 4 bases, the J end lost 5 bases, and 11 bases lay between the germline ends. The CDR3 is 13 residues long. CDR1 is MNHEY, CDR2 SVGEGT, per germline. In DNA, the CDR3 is TGTGCCAGCAGTTGGACAATTGGGACTGAAGCTTTCTTT. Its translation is CASSWTIGTEAFF.

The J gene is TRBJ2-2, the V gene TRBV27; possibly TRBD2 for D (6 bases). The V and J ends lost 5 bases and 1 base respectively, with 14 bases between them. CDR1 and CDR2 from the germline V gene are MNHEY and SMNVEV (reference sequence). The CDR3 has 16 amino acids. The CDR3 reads CASSPLGRGNTGELFF. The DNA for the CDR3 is TGTGCCAGCAGTCCTTTAGGGCGGGGGAACACCGGGGAGCTGTTTTTT.

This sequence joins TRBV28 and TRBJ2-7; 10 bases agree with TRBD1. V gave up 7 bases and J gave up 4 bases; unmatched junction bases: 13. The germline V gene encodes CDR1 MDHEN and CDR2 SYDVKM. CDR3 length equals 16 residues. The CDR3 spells CASTENRDRGSYEQYF. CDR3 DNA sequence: TGTGCCAGCACCGAGAACCGGGACAGGGGTTCTTACGAGCAGTACTTC.

DNA of the CDR3: TGCGCCAGCAGCCAAGGATCAGGGGGCTCGAAGCCCCAGCATTTT. Translating it yields CASSQGSGGSKPQHF. The rearrangement links TRBV4-1 to TRBJ1-5, with TRBD1 matching 8 bases. The ends lost 1 base at V and 8 bases at J; junction bases unmatched: 7. The CDR3 is 15 residues long. Germline CDR1 is MGHRA and CDR2 is YSYEKL.

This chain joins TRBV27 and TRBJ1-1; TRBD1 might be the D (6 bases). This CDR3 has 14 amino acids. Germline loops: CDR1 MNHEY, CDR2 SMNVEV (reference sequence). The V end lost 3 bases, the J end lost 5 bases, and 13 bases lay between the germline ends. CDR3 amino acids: CASSLAGDATEAFF. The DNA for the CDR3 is TGTGCCAGCAGTTTGGCAGGGGATGCAACTGAAGCTTTCTTT.

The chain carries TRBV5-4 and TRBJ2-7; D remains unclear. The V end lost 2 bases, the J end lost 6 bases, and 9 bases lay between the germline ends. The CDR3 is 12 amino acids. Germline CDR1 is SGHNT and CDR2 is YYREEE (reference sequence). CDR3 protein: CASSLDWREQYF. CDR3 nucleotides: TGTGCCAGCAGCTTAGACTGGCGCGAGCAGTACTTC.

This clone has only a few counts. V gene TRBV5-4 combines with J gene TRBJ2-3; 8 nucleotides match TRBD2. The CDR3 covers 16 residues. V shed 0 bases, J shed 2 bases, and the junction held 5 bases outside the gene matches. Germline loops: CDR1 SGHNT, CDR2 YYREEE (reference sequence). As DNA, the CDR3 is TGTGCCAGCAGCTTGGCCGAGCGGGAGTTCACAGATACGCAGTATTTT. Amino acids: CASSLAEREFTDTQYF.

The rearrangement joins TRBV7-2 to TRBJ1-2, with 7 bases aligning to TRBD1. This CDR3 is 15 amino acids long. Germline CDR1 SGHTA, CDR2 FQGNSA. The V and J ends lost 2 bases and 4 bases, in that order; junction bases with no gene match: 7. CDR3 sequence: CASSLIQGGSYGYTF. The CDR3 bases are TGTGCCAGCAGCTTAATTCAGGGGGGAAGCTATGGCTACACCTTC.

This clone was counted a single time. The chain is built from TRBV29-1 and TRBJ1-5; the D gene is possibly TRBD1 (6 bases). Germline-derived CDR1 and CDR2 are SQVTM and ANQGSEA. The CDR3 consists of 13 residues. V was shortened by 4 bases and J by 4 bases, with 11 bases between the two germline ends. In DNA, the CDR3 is TGCAGCGTTGTACAGGGATATAATCAGCCCCAGCATTTT. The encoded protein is CSVVQGYNQPQHF. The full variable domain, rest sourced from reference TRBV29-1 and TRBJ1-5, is SAVISQKPSRDICQRGTSLTIQCQVDSQVTMMFWYRQQPGQSLTLIATANQGSEATYESGFVIDKFPISRPNLTFSTLTVSNMSPEDSSIYLCSVVQGYNQPQHFGDGTRLSIL.

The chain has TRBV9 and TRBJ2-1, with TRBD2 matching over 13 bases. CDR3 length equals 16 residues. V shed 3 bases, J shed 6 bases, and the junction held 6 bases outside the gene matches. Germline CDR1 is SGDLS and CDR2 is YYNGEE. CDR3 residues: CASSEIGTSGANEQFF. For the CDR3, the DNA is TGTGCCAGCAGCGAGATTGGGACTAGCGGGGCCAATGAGCAGTTCTTC.

DNA of the CDR3: TGTGCCAGCAGCGAGGAAGCGGGGGGCCGAGGGGAGCTGTTTTTT. This gives the protein CASSEEAGGRGELFF. This chain links TRBV7-7 with TRBJ2-2; 9 bases are a match to TRBD2. With 5 bases clipped from V and 8 bases from J, the junction kept 9 bases outside the gene matches. Germline lookup yields CDR1 SSHAT and CDR2 FNYEAQ (reference sequence). The CDR3 is 15 amino acids.

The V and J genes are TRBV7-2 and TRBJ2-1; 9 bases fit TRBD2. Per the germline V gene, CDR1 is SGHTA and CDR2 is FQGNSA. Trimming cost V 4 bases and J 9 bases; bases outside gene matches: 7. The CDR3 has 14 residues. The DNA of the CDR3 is TGTGCCAGCAGCTCCGCTATAGCGGGAGTTGAGCAGTTCTTC. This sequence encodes CASSSAIAGVEQFF.

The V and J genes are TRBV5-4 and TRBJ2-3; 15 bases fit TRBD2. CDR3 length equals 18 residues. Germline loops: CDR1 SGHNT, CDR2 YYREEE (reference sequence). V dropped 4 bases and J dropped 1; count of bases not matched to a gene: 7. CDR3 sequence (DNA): TGTGCCAGCAGCGGAGGGACTAGCGGGGGGTGGGGCACAGATACGCAGTATTTT. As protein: CASSGGTSGGWGTDTQYF.